This passage covers 26 T cell receptor beta chains from one sample sequenced in a study of CD8 T cells in ankylosing spondylitis. Each CDR3 protein is one row after TCRdb ran MiXCR on the 5' RACE reads. The data hold some 130,000 distinct CDR3 sequences, with just under 7.5% observed a single time. Sequencing used blood, either unsorted or a sorted T cell fraction (not recorded which). Every receptor here comes from a female donor with ankylosing spondylitis or in good health (not recorded which).

The V call is TRBV12-3 or TRBV12-4, the J call TRBJ2-3; the match to TRBD2 covers 10 bases. J gave up 3 bases and V 3 bases, and 6 bases lay outside the gene matches. The CDR3 has 16 residues. Here the CDR3 reads CASSFASGGITDTQYF. CDR3 bases: TGTGCCAGCAGTTTTGCTAGCGGGGGAATAACAGATACGCAGTATTTT.

This clonotype was found many times. The CDR3 sequence: CASSATGRGTEAFF. The CDR3 DNA reads as TGTGCCAGCAGCGCGACAGGGCGGGGTACTGAAGCTTTCTTT. The chain employs TRBV9 and TRBJ1-1; 7 nucleotides agree with TRBD1. Germline CDR1 SGDLS, CDR2 YYNGEE. V dropped 3 bases and J dropped 5; count of bases not matched to a gene: 7. This CDR3 has 14 residues.

This clonotype showed up many times. V and J are TRBV12-3 or TRBV12-4 and TRBJ2-2; D is unresolved. Deletions cut 3 bases from V and 8 bases from J, with 10 bases between. This CDR3 has 13 residues. DNA of the CDR3: TGTGCCAGCAGTTTTGGTTTACGGGGGGAGCTGTTTTTT. It translates to CASSFGLRGELFF.

This clonotype has just a few counts. V is TRBV5-1 and J is TRBJ2-7; 10 nucleotides line up with TRBD1. Germline values: CDR1 SGHRS, CDR2 YFSETQ. With V trimmed by 0 bases and J by 5 bases, 5 bases remained unmatched. The CDR3 covers 15 residues. CDR3 bases: TGCGCCAGCAGCTTGGGGACAGGGGGTACCGACGAGCAGTACTTC. Translating it yields CASSLGTGGTDEQYF.

This clonotype was found many times. The gene calls are TRBV29-1 and TRBJ2-2; perhaps D is TRBD1 or TRBD2 (5 bases each). CDR1 and CDR2 from the germline V gene are SQVTM and ANQGSEA. Between the trimmed V and J ends, which lost 1 base and 5 bases, there was a span of 11 bases. The CDR3 is 14 amino acids. The CDR3: CSVEVWGSTGELFF. CDR3 DNA: TGCAGCGTTGAAGTCTGGGGGTCGACCGGGGAGCTGTTTTTT.

The V gene is TRBV20-1, the J gene TRBJ2-3; 12 bases map to TRBD2. Germline CDR1 reads DFQATT; CDR2 reads SNEGSKA (reference sequence). This CDR3 is built from 14 residues. Unmatched junction bases numbered 8, after V lost 6 bases and J lost 7 bases. In nucleotides, the CDR3 is TGCAGTGCCCTGACTAGCGGGGGTCGGAATACGCAGTATTTT. Amino acid sequence: CSALTSGGRNTQYF.

The table lists this clonotype with many counts. The chain couples TRBV5-1 to TRBJ1-1; TRBD1 matches at 9 bases. V was pared by 3 bases and J by 1 base, with 1 base of the junction left unmatched. Germline V lookup: CDR1 SGHRS, CDR2 YFSETQ. The CDR3 runs to 14 residues. The CDR3 nucleotides read TGCGCCAGCAGCTCGGGACAGGGGAACACTGAAGCTTTCTTT. Its translation is CASSSGQGNTEAFF.

This clonotype was seen more than once but under ten times. The chain is built from TRBV29-1 and TRBJ1-2, with a possible D match to TRBD1 (5 bases). Looked up from germline, CDR1 is SQVTM and CDR2 is ANQGSEA. Trimming took 3 bases from V and 3 from J, leaving 11 bases between them. The CDR3 runs 13 residues. The CDR3 region is CSVEEGVYYGYTF. The CDR3 DNA reads TGCAGCGTTGAGGAAGGGGTTTACTATGGCTACACCTTC. Based on the CDR3 plus reference TRBV29-1 and TRBJ1-2, the full variable domain is SAVISQKPSRDICQRGTSLTIQCQVDSQVTMMFWYRQQPGQSLTLIATANQGSEATYESGFVIDKFPISRPNLTFSTLTVSNMSPEDSSIYLCSVEEGVYYGYTFGSGTRLTVV.

In its sample, this clonotype was seen many times. The gene calls are TRBV5-1 and TRBJ2-3, with D perhaps matching TRBD1 or TRBD2 (6 bases each). Per the germline V gene, CDR1 is SGHRS and CDR2 is YFSETQ. With 2 bases removed from V and 3 bases from J, the gap between germline ends came to 13 bases. The CDR3 totals 15 residues. The CDR3 spells CASSFFWGATDTQYF. The DNA of the CDR3 is TGCGCCAGCAGCTTCTTCTGGGGGGCAACAGATACGCAGTATTTT.

This clonotype was seen at least ten times. The rearrangement joins TRBV29-1 to TRBJ2-1; 8 bases are shared with TRBD2. CDR3 length equals 14 residues. Germline V CDR1 and CDR2: SQVTM, ANQGSEA. Losses at the gene ends were 5 bases for V and 1 base for J; bases not matched to a gene: 4. The CDR3 coding sequence is TGCAGCGTTAGCGGGGGAGTTTCCTACAATGAGCAGTTCTTC. Amino acid sequence: CSVSGGVSYNEQFF.

In its sample, this clonotype was seen a few times. V is TRBV20-1 and J is TRBJ2-7; D is perhaps TRBD2 (6 bases). CDR1 is DFQATT and CDR2 is SNEGSKA in the germline V gene (reference sequence). V lost 2 bases and J lost 4, with 15 bases in between. The CDR3 is 14 residues long. The CDR3 region is CSARLTSRGYEQYF. CDR3 nucleotides: TGCAGTGCTAGATTGACTAGTAGGGGTTACGAGCAGTACTTC.

This clonotype was seen repeatedly, ten times or more. The rearrangement joins TRBV6-2 or TRBV6-3 to TRBJ2-2; D is unclear. The ends were cut back, 0 bases at V and 6 bases at J, with 5 bases in the middle. Germline V lookup: CDR1 MNHEY, CDR2 SVGEGT. The CDR3 spans 13 residues. The CDR3 protein is CASSYSESGELFF. The CDR3 DNA sequence: TGTGCCAGCAGTTACTCTGAATCCGGGGAGCTGTTTTTT.

This clonotype showed up many times. The V call is TRBV28, the J call TRBJ2-7, with 7 bases fitting TRBD1. J lost 2 bases, V lost 6 bases, and 7 bases had no gene match. CDR3 length: 14 residues. CDR1 and CDR2 from the germline V gene are MDHEN and SYDVKM. CDR3 DNA sequence: TGTGCCAGCAGGGGGACAGAGTTAACCTACGAGCAGTACTTC. Its protein is CASRGTELTYEQYF.

This clonotype was observed many times. The rearrangement links TRBV5-1 to TRBJ1-2; D possibly corresponds to TRBD1 (5 bases). Germline V CDR1 and CDR2: SGHRS, YFSETQ. The CDR3 totals 15 residues. Between the trimmed V and J ends, which lost 2 bases and 3 bases, there was a span of 14 bases. The CDR3 DNA follows: TGCGCCAGCAGCTTTAGTACAGGCAGGGACTATGGCTACACCTTC. Its translation: CASSFSTGRDYGYTF.

The sample holds many counts of this clonotype. This chain links TRBV5-1 with TRBJ2-5; 8 nucleotides line up with TRBD2. Germline V lookup: CDR1 SGHRS, CDR2 YFSETQ. The CDR3 contains 16 residues. The V segment lost 7 bases and the J segment 4 bases; nucleotides outside the gene matches: 15. The CDR3 sequence is CASYDGGGTSLETQYF. The CDR3 nucleotides are TGCGCCAGCTACGACGGTGGCGGGACTAGTCTAGAGACCCAGTACTTC.

Many counts were recorded for this clonotype. This chain joins TRBV20-1 and TRBJ2-5, with TRBD2 as a possible D gene (7 bases). Trimming left V 0 bases short and J 4 bases short, with 18 bases between. The CDR3 sequence is 16 residues long. CDR1 DFQATT and CDR2 SNEGSKA come from the germline V gene (reference sequence). For the CDR3, the DNA is TGCAGTGCTAGAGATCAGGTGGGGGGGCGAATAGAGACCCAGTACTTC. Protein: CSARDQVGGRIETQYF.

Many counts were recorded for this clonotype. V usage is TRBV29-1 and J usage is TRBJ1-1; D call uncertain. V was cut by 3 bases and J by 4 bases, with 9 bases left in between. Germline CDR1 reads SQVTM; CDR2 reads ANQGSEA. The CDR3 totals 12 residues. The CDR3 region is CSVDLGPTEAFF. Here the CDR3 DNA reads TGCAGCGTTGATCTAGGACCCACTGAAGCTTTCTTT.

This clonotype was found many times. V is TRBV5-4 and J is TRBJ2-3; D is possibly TRBD1 or TRBD2 (5 bases each). The CDR3 contains 15 residues. Deletions cut 3 bases from V and 1 base from J, with 12 bases between. The V gene's germline CDR1 is SGHNT and CDR2 YYREEE (reference sequence). The CDR3 is CASSSTPGRTDTQYF. CDR3 bases: TGTGCCAGCAGCTCCACACCGGGGCGCACAGATACGCAGTATTTT.

This clonotype has ten or more counts. This chain uses TRBV11-2 with TRBJ2-5, with D tentatively TRBD1 or TRBD2 (6 bases each). CDR3 length: 18 residues. Germline lookup yields CDR1 SGHAT and CDR2 FQNNGV. V lost 4 bases and J lost 2, with 23 bases in between. This chain's CDR3 is CASSSVSRGPFLQETQYF. The CDR3 nucleotides are TGTGCCAGCAGCTCCGTATCACGGGGGCCATTTTTGCAAGAGACCCAGTACTTC.

Many counts were recorded for this clonotype. The chain is built from TRBV5-1 and TRBJ1-6; TRBD1 is a possible D gene (6 bases). The CDR3 sequence is 15 residues long. Germline assignment: CDR1 SGHRS and CDR2 YFSETQ. V was clipped by 2 bases and J by 7 bases, with 13 bases between them. The CDR3, as DNA: TGCGCCAGCAGCTTAGGGACAAAAGTCAATTCACCCCTCCACTTT. Translation: CASSLGTKVNSPLHF.

This clonotype was found a few times. The V call is TRBV20-1, the J call TRBJ2-1; TRBD1 might be the D (6 bases). The CDR3 runs to 17 residues. In germline, CDR1 is DFQATT, CDR2 SNEGSKA (reference sequence). With 6 bases removed from V and 3 bases from J, the gap between germline ends came to 24 bases. The CDR3 sequence is CSAPRRLQGTIYNEQFF. As DNA, the CDR3 is TGCAGTGCGCCGCGTCGTCTTCAGGGGACAATCTACAATGAGCAGTTCTTC.

This clonotype has ten or more counts. The conserved phenylalanine or tryptophan is not found at the CDR3 terminus, so this likely reflects a read error. It is unclear where the CDR3 begins or ends on the DNA, so no DNA is shown, and the CDR3 is as TCRdb lists it. V and J are TRBV6-1 and TRBJ1-1; TRBD1 is the table's D call and was not checked against the DNA. Looked up from germline, CDR1 is MNHNS and CDR2 is SASEGT. Termini included, the CDR3 measures 12 amino acids. The CDR3 protein is CASGSRDRVNLV.

This clonotype was found many times. V is TRBV19 and J is TRBJ2-2, with unresolved D. Germline values: CDR1 LNHDA, CDR2 SQIVND (reference sequence). The CDR3 spans 11 residues. V shed 2 bases and J shed 5 bases, with 0 bases lying between them. The chain's CDR3 is CASSITGELFF. The CDR3 DNA follows: TGTGCCAGTAGTATAACCGGGGAGCTGTTTTTT.

This clonotype showed up many times. V usage is TRBV6-6 and J usage is TRBJ2-4; D might be TRBD2 (6 bases). Germline CDR1 and CDR2: MNHNY and SVGAGI (reference sequence). V shed 6 bases and J shed 7 bases, with 10 bases lying between them. The CDR3 loop spans 12 amino acids. CDR3 nucleotides: TGTGCCAGCAGGGTGGGACTGAACATTCAGTACTTC. This encodes CASRVGLNIQYF.

This rearrangement joins TRBV6-4 to TRBJ1-6; D call uncertain. V was pared by 3 bases and J by 9 bases, with 12 bases between. CDR1 and CDR2 (germline): MRHNA, SNTAGT. The CDR3 totals 14 residues. The CDR3 coding sequence is TGTGCCAGCAGTGATTCGACTGCGGGTTCACCCCTCCACTTT. The encoded protein is CASSDSTAGSPLHF.

This clonotype appeared many times. This chain uses TRBV9 with TRBJ2-2; D is perhaps TRBD1 (5 bases). V was clipped by 0 bases and J by 6 bases, with 9 bases between them. This CDR3 contains 14 residues. Germline V gene sequence: CDR1 SGDLS, CDR2 YYNGEE. The CDR3 nucleotides read TGTGCCAGCAGCGTAGCTTGGGGCGCCGGGGAGCTGTTTTTT. It translates to CASSVAWGAGELFF.